Shown below are 8 T cell receptor beta chains from a single sample sequenced in a study of neurological immune-mediated disorders. Each CDR3 protein is one row after TCRdb ran MiXCR on the 5' RACE reads. The sample yields 53,000 or so distinct CDR3 sequences, 9.5% to 15% seen once. Sequencing was done on a sample of PBMCs. These TCRs come from a woman aged 60-75 years with HTLV-1-associated myelopathy (HAM/TSP).

This clonotype was observed many times. V usage is TRBV27 and J usage is TRBJ1-2, with TRBD1 as a possible D gene (6 bases). Per the germline V gene, CDR1 is MNHEY and CDR2 is SMNVEV (reference sequence). Trimming took 2 bases from V and 3 from J, leaving 13 bases between them. This CDR3 has 15 residues. CDR3 protein: CASSLTEDRYYGYTF. For the CDR3, the DNA is TGTGCCAGCAGTTTAACCGAGGACAGATACTATGGCTACACCTTC.

This clonotype was found many times. The chain combines TRBV6-6 with TRBJ1-1, with D possibly TRBD1 on 6 matching bases. The V gene lost 7 bases and the J gene lost 1 base, with 16 bases spanning the gap. This CDR3 comprises 15 residues. Germline V gives CDR1 MNHNY, CDR2 SVGAGI (reference sequence). The CDR3 region is CASIDEGGRNTEAFF. CDR3 DNA sequence: TGTGCCAGCATCGATGAGGGGGGAAGGAACACTGAAGCTTTCTTT.

Ten or more counts support this clonotype. CDR3: CASSEWEVEETQYF. CDR3 DNA sequence: TGTGCCAGCAGTGAATGGGAGGTCGAAGAGACCCAGTACTTC. The gene calls are TRBV25-1 and TRBJ2-5; D is perhaps TRBD2 (6 bases). Germline CDR1 and CDR2: MGHDK and SYGVNS. CDR3 length equals 14 residues. V lost 1 base to trimming and J lost 3 bases, with 9 bases between them.

Ten or more counts support this clonotype. The V gene is TRBV12-3 or TRBV12-4, the J gene TRBJ1-5, with D unclear. V lost 1 base and J lost 0, with 7 bases in between. This CDR3 contains 15 residues. This CDR3 is CASSLGENSNQPQHF. In DNA, the CDR3 is TGTGCCAGCAGTTTAGGGGAGAATAGCAATCAGCCCCAGCATTTT.

With respect to this clonotype: A much larger clonotype is one base distant, so this may be a read error. The rearrangement joins TRBV19 to TRBJ2-5; D perhaps matches TRBD2 (7 bases). V dropped 10 bases and J dropped 7 bases, with 22 bases sitting between them. The CDR3 runs 14 residues. The germline V gene has CDR1 LNHDA and CDR2 SQIVND (reference sequence). CDR3 bases: TGTGCCACCACACTGCCGGGGGGCGGGGGGACCCAGTACTTC. Residues: CATTLPGGGGTQYF. The entire variable domain, with the rest obtained from reference TRBV19 and TRBJ2-5, is as follows: DGGITQSPKYLFRKEGQNVTLSCEQNLNHDAMYWYRQDPGQGLRLIYYSQIVNDFQKGDIAEGYSVSREKKESFPLTVTSAQKNPTAFYLCATTLPGGGGTQYFGPGTRLLVL.

This clonotype was seen many times. The V gene is TRBV10-3, the J gene TRBJ1-2; 9 bases fit TRBD1. Looked up from germline, CDR1 is ENHRY and CDR2 is SYGVKD. V shed 7 bases and J 5 bases; nucleotides not matched to a gene: 5. The CDR3 covers 13 residues. CDR3 nucleotide sequence: TGTGCCATCACGAGGGACAGGGAATATGGCTACACCTTC. This codes for CAITRDREYGYTF.

This clonotype appeared many times. The gene calls are TRBV5-1 and TRBJ1-5, with TRBD1 identical over 9 bases. Germline values: CDR1 SGHRS, CDR2 YFSETQ. The CDR3 contains 13 residues. J gave up 7 bases and V 6 bases, and 5 bases lay outside the gene matches. CDR3 DNA: TGCGCCAGCATGCGGGACAGGGCCCAGCCCCAGCATTTT. It is translated as CASMRDRAQPQHF.

This clonotype was detected ten times or more. The chain employs TRBV18 and TRBJ2-6, with unresolved D. Germline V gene sequence: CDR1 KGHSH, CDR2 LQKENI. V lost 3 bases and J lost 2, with 8 bases in between. The CDR3 spans 15 residues. CDR3 coding DNA: TGTGCCAGCTCACCCCAAAACCCTGGGGCCAACGTCCTGACTTTC. This sequence encodes CASSPQNPGANVLTF.